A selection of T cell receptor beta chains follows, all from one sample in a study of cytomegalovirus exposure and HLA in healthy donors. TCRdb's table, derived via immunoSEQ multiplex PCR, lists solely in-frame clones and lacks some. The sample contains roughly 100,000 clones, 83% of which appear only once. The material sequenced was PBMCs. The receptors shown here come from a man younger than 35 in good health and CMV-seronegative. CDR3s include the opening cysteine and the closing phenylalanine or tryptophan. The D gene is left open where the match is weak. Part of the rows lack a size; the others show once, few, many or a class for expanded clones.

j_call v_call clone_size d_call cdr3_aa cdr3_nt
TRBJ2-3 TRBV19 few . CASSLRQAGDGSTQYF TGTGCCAGTAGTCTAAGACAGGCCGGTGATGGGAGTACGCAGTATTTT
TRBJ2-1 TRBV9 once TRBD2 CASSRRRGGTYNEQFF TGTGCCAGCAGCCGTCGGAGGGGAGGGACCTACAATGAGCAGTTCTTC
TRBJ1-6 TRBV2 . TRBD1 CASSYRGPNSPLHF TGTGCCAGCAGTTACAGGGGTCCAAATTCACCCCTCCACTTT
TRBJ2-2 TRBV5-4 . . CASSPLSGELFF TGTGCCAGCAGCCCCCTAAGCGGGGAGCTGTTTTTT
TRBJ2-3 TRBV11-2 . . CASSLPGFTDTQYF TGTGCCAGCAGCTTACCGGGGTTCACAGATACGCAGTATTTT
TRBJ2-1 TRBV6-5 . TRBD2 CASRPGVAGYNEQFF TGTGCCAGCCGACCCGGGGTAGCGGGATACAATGAGCAGTTCTTC
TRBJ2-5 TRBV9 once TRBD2 CASTPAPAGVQETQYF TGTGCCAGCACTCCCGCGCCAGCGGGAGTCCAAGAGACCCAGTACTTC
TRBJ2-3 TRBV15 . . CATSRDRADTQYF TGTGCCACCAGCAGAGATCGAGCAGATACGCAGTATTTT
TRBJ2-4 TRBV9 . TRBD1 CASSVEPGTGANIQYF TGTGCCAGCAGCGTAGAACCCGGGACAGGGGCAAACATTCAGTACTTC
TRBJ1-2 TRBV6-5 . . CASSARAAGGYTF TGTGCCAGCAGTGCCCGGGCCGCGGGTGGCTACACCTTC
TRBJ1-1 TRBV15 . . CATSRVGVGTEAFF TGTGCCACCAGCAGAGTAGGGGTGGGCACTGAAGCTTTCTTT
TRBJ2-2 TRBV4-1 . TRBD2 CASRAGVNQHGELFF TGCGCCAGCCGGGCGGGGGTGAATCAACACGGGGAGCTGTTTTTT
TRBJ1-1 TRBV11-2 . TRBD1 CASSRQGGTEAFF TGTGCCAGCAGTCGACAGGGGGGCACTGAAGCTTTCTTT
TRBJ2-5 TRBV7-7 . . CASSPRGISPGVTQYF TGTGCTAGCAGCCCAAGGGGGATCTCACCAGGGGTGACCCAGTACTTC
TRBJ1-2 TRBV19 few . CASVQGYGYTF TGTGCCAGTGTTCAGGGCTATGGCTACACCTTC
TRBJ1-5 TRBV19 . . CASAGTSNQPQHF TGTGCCAGTGCAGGAACTAGCAATCAGCCCCAGCATTTT
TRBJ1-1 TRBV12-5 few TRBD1 CASGSLQGLNTEAFF TGTGCTAGTGGTTCTTTACAGGGGCTGAACACTGAAGCTTTCTTT
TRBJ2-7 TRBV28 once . CASSLSPSLPEQYF TGTGCCAGCAGTTTGTCGCCTAGCCTTCCCGAGCAGTACTTC
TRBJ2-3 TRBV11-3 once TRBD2 CASSPGLAGGAQYF TGTGCCAGCAGCCCGGGACTAGCGGGAGGTGCGCAGTATTTT
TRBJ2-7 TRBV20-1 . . CSARGQSEQYF TGCAGTGCTAGAGGACAGTCTGAGCAGTACTTC
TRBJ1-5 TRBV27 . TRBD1 CASRLGRGLQPQHF TGTGCCAGCCGTCTGGGCAGGGGGCTTCAGCCCCAGCATTTT
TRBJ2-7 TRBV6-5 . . CASSLESGSSYEQYF TGTGCCAGCAGTCTCGAAAGCGGAAGCTCCTACGAGCAGTACTTC
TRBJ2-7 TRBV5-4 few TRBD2 CASSFGLAGGYEQYF TGTGCCAGCAGCTTCGGACTAGCGGGAGGGTACGAGCAGTACTTC
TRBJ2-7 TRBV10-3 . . CAISDGGSYEQYF TGTGCCATCAGTGACGGGGGATCCTACGAGCAGTACTTC
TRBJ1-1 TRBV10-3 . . CAIRSGDTEAFF TGTGCCATCAGGTCAGGGGACACTGAAGCTTTCTTT
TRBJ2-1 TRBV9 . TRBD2 CASSVATLAGGLYNEQFF TGTGCCAGCAGCGTAGCTACACTAGCGGGAGGGCTCTACAATGAGCAGTTCTTC
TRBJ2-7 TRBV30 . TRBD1 CAWDTGTGFYEQYF TGTGCCTGGGACACCGGGACAGGGTTCTACGAGCAGTACTTC
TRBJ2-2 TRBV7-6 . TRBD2 CASSLAFAGGTGELFF TGTGCCAGCAGCTTAGCGTTCGCGGGAGGTACCGGGGAGCTGTTTTTT
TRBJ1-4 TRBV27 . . CASRRGAVGEKLFF TGTGCCAGCCGTCGGGGGGCGGTAGGTGAAAAACTGTTTTTT
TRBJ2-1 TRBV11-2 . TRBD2 CASSLDQRGRRFF TGTGCCAGCAGCTTAGATCAGCGGGGCCGTCGCTTCTTC
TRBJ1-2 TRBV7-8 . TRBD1 CASSLLQGGGYTF TGTGCCAGCAGCTTGCTACAGGGGGGTGGCTACACCTTC
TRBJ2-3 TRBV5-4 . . CASSHFGTSGDTQYF TGTGCCAGCAGCCATTTTGGGACATCAGGAGATACGCAGTATTTT
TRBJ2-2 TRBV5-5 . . CASSSSNTGELFF TGTGCCAGCAGCTCTAGTAACACCGGGGAGCTGTTTTTT
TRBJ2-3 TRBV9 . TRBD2 CASSVSGMGDTQYF TGTGCCAGCAGCGTTAGCGGGATGGGGGATACGCAGTATTTT
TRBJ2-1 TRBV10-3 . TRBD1 CAISEPWGDRVGNEQFF TGTGCCATCAGCGAGCCTTGGGGGGACAGGGTAGGCAATGAGCAGTTCTTC
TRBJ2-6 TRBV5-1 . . CASRPGLDGANVLTF TGCGCCAGCAGACCGGGTCTGGATGGGGCCAACGTCCTGACTTTC